The clone carrying this T cell receptor (beta chain) was counted a few times. Its specificity is unknown. These data belong to a study of cytomegalovirus exposure and HLA in healthy donors. Study results and limitations: As was reported, the HLA-A and HLA-B alleles of most subjects were accurately predicted from TCR beta sequences.

From germline, CDR1 is MNHNS and CDR2 SASEGT. V was cut by 5 bases and J by 6 bases, with 14 bases left in between. The CDR3 extends over 13 amino acids. Both 60 Vbeta primers and 13 Jbeta primers went into the PCR. Libraries were prepared by immunoSEQ multiplex PCR; TCRdb keeps only in-frame clonotypes and omits some of them. In the table there are approximately 160,000 clones, around four fifths of which are singletons. The TCR comes from a woman younger than 45 in good health and CMV-seropositive. The specimen sequenced was PBMCs. The rearrangement links TRBV6-1 to TRBJ2-7, with a possible D match to TRBD2 (5 bases). The DNA of the CDR3 is TGTGCCAGCAGTCCGGACTTCCAACGCGAGCAGTACTTC. The encoded protein is CASSPDFQREQYF.